Listed below are T cell receptor beta chains from one sample, sequenced in a study of regulatory T cells in long-lasting Graves disease. Using its own MiXCR run on the multiplex PCR reads, TCRdb lists one record per CDR3 protein. The sample consists of 350,000 to 500,000 distinct CDR3 sequences, about a sixth of them appearing once. These same data were also listed under a study on T cells in Graves' hyperthyroidism and ophthalmopathy.

Source: peripheral blood mononuclear cells (PBMCs), taken at new diagnosis, from a patient treated with antithyroid drugs. These receptors were collected from a woman between 18 and 30 years old with Graves disease. CDR3s include the opening cysteine and the closing phenylalanine or tryptophan. The order of the fields is clone size, D gene, J gene, V gene, CDR3 protein, CDR3 DNA. D genes are given only for firm matches. Only some rows state a clone size, as once, few, many or a class for expanded clones.

>NA|TRBD2|TRBJ2-7|TRBV28
CASSPAGVRDRTYEQYF
TGTGCCAGCAGTCCCGCGGGAGTTAGGGACCGAACCTACGAGCAGTACTTC
>many|NA|TRBJ2-3|TRBV19
CASSISPGADTQYF
TGTGCCAGTAGTATTTCCCCAGGCGCAGATACGCAGTATTTT
>NA|TRBD1|TRBJ1-1|TRBV29-1
CSALGQGALSTEAFF
TGCAGCGCCCTGGGACAGGGGGCTTTGAGCACTGAAGCTTTCTTT
>NA|TRBD1|TRBJ2-7|TRBV20-1
CSASGTVSYEQYF
TGCAGTGCTAGTGGGACAGTCTCCTACGAGCAGTACTTC
>many|NA|TRBJ2-1|TRBV28
CASSFPFRGEQFF
TGTGCCAGCAGTTTCCCTTTTCGCGGTGAGCAGTTCTTC
>few|NA|TRBJ2-5|TRBV29-1
CSVRAAQETQYF
TGCAGCGTTCGGGCGGCCCAAGAGACCCAGTACTTC
>few|NA|TRBJ2-7|TRBV7-3
CASSRPRGPSSYEQYF
TGTGCCAGCAGCCGCCCAAGAGGTCCGAGCTCCTACGAGCAGTACTTC
>NA|NA|TRBJ2-7|TRBV3-1
CASSQAGSEQYF
TGTGCCAGCAGCCAAGCGGGGTCCGAGCAGTACTTC
>many|TRBD1|TRBJ2-3|TRBV6-2/TRBV6-3
CASSYDRAGGTDTQYF
TGTGCCAGCAGTTACGACAGGGCCGGGGGCACAGATACGCAGTATTTT
>many|NA|TRBJ2-5|TRBV11-2
CASSLAGVGTQYF
TGTGCCAGCAGCTTAGCAGGGGTGGGGACCCAGTACTTC
>few|NA|TRBJ2-3|TRBV27
CASSTLGDTQYF
TGTGCCAGCAGCACGTTAGGAGATACGCAGTATTTT
>many|NA|TRBJ2-7|TRBV28
CASTIPGPLYEQYF
TGTGCCAGCACCATCCCGGGCCCCCTCTACGAGCAGTACTTC
>many|NA|TRBJ1-2|TRBV28
CASSRRDRAYGYTF
TGTGCCAGCAGCCGGCGGGACCGAGCCTATGGCTACACCTTC
>NA|TRBD2|TRBJ2-5|TRBV19
CASSTVQTSGLGGETQYF
TGTGCCAGTAGCACCGTCCAAACCTCGGGACTAGGAGGAGAGACCCAGTACTTC
>many|TRBD2|TRBJ2-3|TRBV11-2
CASSLISGSSPSTDTQYF
TGTGCCAGCAGCTTAATTAGCGGGAGTTCGCCAAGCACAGATACGCAGTATTTT
>many|NA|TRBJ2-3|TRBV6-1
CAGSVEVRYTQYF
TGTGCCGGGTCTGTTGAGGTTAGGTATACGCAGTATTTT
>NA|TRBD2|TRBJ2-4|TRBV19
CASKVGTSGLNYQYF
TGTGCCAGTAAAGTTGGGACTAGCGGGTTAAATTATCAGTACTTC
>NA|NA|TRBJ2-2|TRBV9
CASSGGEGRELFF
TGTGCCAGCAGTGGCGGGGAAGGCCGGGAGCTGTTTTTT
>few|TRBD2|TRBJ2-1|TRBV7-3
CASSLNPGLAGFDEQFF
TGTGCCAGCAGCCTAAACCCCGGGCTAGCGGGATTCGATGAGCAGTTCTTC
>NA|NA|TRBJ2-5|TRBV11-3
CASSKRAGTGETQYF
TGTGCCAGCAGCAAGCGCGCGGGGACGGGAGAGACCCAGTACTTC
>NA|TRBD2|TRBJ2-2|TRBV5-1
CASSVATSGVFTGELFF
TGCGCCAGCAGCGTCGCGACTAGCGGGGTGTTCACCGGGGAGCTGTTTTTT
>NA|NA|TRBJ2-2|TRBV20-1
CSARDLQGELFF
TGCAGTGCTAGAGATCTCCAAGGGGAGCTGTTTTTT
>many|NA|TRBJ2-1|TRBV28
CATYSSGTKGDNEQFF
TGTGCCACCTATTCCTCCGGGACAAAAGGGGACAATGAGCAGTTCTTC
>NA|NA|TRBJ1-6|TRBV27
CASSLYGSYNSPPHF
TGTGCCAGCAGTTTATATGGGTCCTATAATTCACCCCCCCACTTT
>NA|NA|TRBJ2-1|TRBV14
CASSHSGQGIGAGGPNNEQFF
TGTGCCAGCAGCCATTCGGGACAGGGAATAGGGGCGGGAGGGCCTAACAATGAGCAGTTCTTC
>many|TRBD2|TRBJ2-7|TRBV2
CASSEQQVGGPTYEQYF
TGTGCCAGCAGTGAACAACAGGTGGGAGGGCCGACCTACGAGCAGTACTTC
>many|NA|TRBJ2-3|TRBV6-1
CASSEAFATDTQYF
TGTGCCAGCAGTGAAGCCTTCGCCACAGATACGCAGTATTTT
>many|TRBD2|TRBJ2-2|TRBV27
CASSLSLAAGELFF
TGTGCCAGCAGTTTATCGCTAGCGGCCGGGGAGCTGTTTTTT
>few|TRBD2|TRBJ2-5|TRBV2
CASSEGASGRGETQYF
TGTGCCAGCAGTGAAGGGGCTAGCGGGCGTGGGGAGACCCAGTACTTC
>NA|NA|TRBJ2-7|TRBV12-3/TRBV12-4
CASSFSSLYEQYF
TGTGCCAGCAGTTTTTCCTCTCTCTACGAGCAGTACTTC
>NA|TRBD2|TRBJ2-3|TRBV12-3/TRBV12-4
CASSRTSGYTDTQYF
TGTGCCAGCAGTAGGACTAGCGGTTATACAGATACGCAGTATTTT
>NA|TRBD1|TRBJ2-7|TRBV18
CASSPMRGQGAYEQYF
TGTGCCAGCTCACCCATGCGGGGACAGGGGGCCTACGAGCAGTACTTC
>many|NA|TRBJ2-3|TRBV20-1
CSASLEGFIDTQYF
TGCAGTGCTAGCTTGGAGGGTTTCATAGATACGCAGTATTTT
>NA|TRBD2|TRBJ2-3|TRBV27
CASSLSVSFGRSDTQYF
TGTGCCAGCAGTTTATCGGTCTCTTTCGGGAGGTCAGATACGCAGTATTTT
>few|NA|TRBJ1-5|TRBV18
CASSLQGDQPQHF
TGTGCCAGCTCATTACAGGGCGATCAGCCCCAGCATTTT
>few|NA|TRBJ1-4|TRBV9
CASSVDPSGHLGEKLFF
TGTGCCAGCAGCGTCGACCCCTCGGGACATCTTGGCGAAAAACTGTTTTTT
>few|NA|TRBJ2-7|TRBV27
CASSGILSYEQYF
TGTGCCAGCAGCGGGATACTCTCCTACGAGCAGTACTTC
>NA|NA|TRBJ2-6|TRBV19
CASSISGANVLTF
TGTGCCAGTAGTATTTCCGGGGCCAACGTCCTGACTTTC
>many|NA|TRBJ2-1|TRBV6-1
CASTHGRALAHEQFF
TGTGCCAGCACCCACGGTAGGGCACTAGCCCATGAGCAGTTCTTC
>few|TRBD2|TRBJ2-1|TRBV5-1
CASSPGTSGMSYNERFF
TGCGCCAGCAGCCCCGGGACTAGCGGGATGTCCTACAATGAGCGGTTCTTC
>many|NA|TRBJ2-1|TRBV11-2
CASSLVTRAEQFF
TGTGCCAGCAGCTTAGTGACTAGGGCTGAGCAGTTCTTC
>NA|TRBD1|TRBJ2-7|TRBV19
CASSDRGWDEQYF
TGTGCCAGTAGTGACAGGGGTTGGGACGAGCAGTACTTC
>NA|NA|TRBJ2-3|TRBV3-1
CASSQKGASVDTQYF
TGTGCCAGCAGCCAAAAAGGGGCGAGTGTAGATACGCAGTATTTT
>few|TRBD2|TRBJ2-1|TRBV7-9
CASSRTSGRPEQFF
TGTGCCAGCAGCAGGACTAGCGGGAGACCTGAGCAGTTCTTC
>few|TRBD1|TRBJ2-5|TRBV7-9
CASSSYRGQETQYF
TGTGCCAGCAGCTCCTACAGGGGCCAAGAGACCCAGTACTTC
>many|NA|TRBJ2-7|TRBV28
CASSGGYGEQYF
TGTGCCAGCAGTGGGGGGTACGGCGAGCAGTACTTC
>few|NA|TRBJ2-5|TRBV6-1
CASKTSRKETQYF
TGTGCCAGCAAGACCAGTAGAAAAGAGACCCAGTACTTC
>NA|NA|TRBJ1-2|TRBV20-1
CSAVPSVRSYGYTF
TGCAGTGCTGTACCGAGCGTCCGAAGCTATGGCTACACCTTC
>NA|NA|TRBJ2-7|TRBV4-3
CASSQEIQDAYEQYF
TGCGCCAGCAGCCAAGAAATACAGGATGCCTACGAGCAGTACTTC
>NA|NA|TRBJ2-3|TRBV24-1
CAASDPPHNTQYF
TGTGCCGCCAGTGATCCCCCCCACAATACGCAGTATTTT
>few|TRBD1|TRBJ2-5|TRBV11-2
CASSLQIWDRGLETQYF
TGTGCCAGCAGCTTGCAGATTTGGGACAGGGGGCTAGAGACCCAGTACTTC
>NA|TRBD1|TRBJ1-1|TRBV12-3/TRBV12-4
CASSFITGAPEAFF
TGTGCCAGCAGTTTCATAACAGGGGCCCCTGAAGCTTTCTTT
>many|TRBD1|TRBJ2-5|TRBV24-1
CATSDGTGGWETQYF
TGTGCCACCAGTGATGGGACAGGGGGCTGGGAGACCCAGTACTTC
>few|NA|TRBJ2-5|TRBV18
CASSYRGSGDQETQYF
TGTGCCAGCTCGTACCGCGGGTCGGGTGACCAAGAGACCCAGTACTTC